The 7 T cell receptor beta chains below all came from one sample that was sequenced in a study of blood T cells in healthy people across ages. A second PCR, run for about 7 to 11 cycles, used a sample-barcoded 5' primer plus a J-beta primer mix. A single record per CDR3 protein comes from TCRdb applying MiXCR to the 5' RACE reads. The table has some 1.4 million distinct CDR3 sequences, roughly 45% seen once. Sequencing was done on a sample of blood. The receptors were gathered from a woman aged 18-29 years in good health.

The chain carries TRBV3-1 and TRBJ2-1; D not certain. Per germline, CDR1 LGHDT and CDR2 YNNKEL (reference sequence). V shed 0 bases and J shed 6 bases, with 15 bases lying between them. The CDR3 covers 16 residues. For the CDR3, the DNA is TGTGCCAGCAGCCAAGAGGTGGGCAGTAGGGCCAATGAGCAGTTCTTC. This codes for CASSQEVGSRANEQFF.

The rearrangement joins TRBV20-1 to TRBJ2-1, with 9 bases identical to TRBD2. This CDR3 has 14 residues. Germline CDR1 reads DFQATT; CDR2 reads SNEGSKA (reference sequence). Trimming at V came to 3 bases and at J to 8 bases, leaving 8 bases not matched to a gene. The CDR3 loop reads CSARVREGLDEQFF. The CDR3 DNA sequence: TGCAGTGCTAGGGTGCGGGAGGGCCTCGATGAGCAGTTCTTC.

Turning to this clonotype: The germline gene is not matched at one end of the junction; a read error may be the cause. This chain joins TRBV10-3 and TRBJ1-2, with no clear D. The CDR3 is 13 residues long. Germline assignment: CDR1 ENHRY and CDR2 SYGVKD. CDR3 DNA: TGTGTCATCAGTGATGCCACGGCCTATGGCTACACCTTC. It codes for CVISDATAYGYTF.

This sequence joins TRBV2 and TRBJ2-1; 10 bases are shared with TRBD2. CDR1 is SNHLY, CDR2 FYNNEI, per germline. The V segment lost 4 bases and the J segment 2 bases; nucleotides outside the gene matches: 8. The CDR3 has 17 residues. Here the CDR3 DNA reads TGTGCCAGCAGTGGCGACCTAGCGGGAGCCCCCTACAATGAGCAGTTCTTC. It yields the protein CASSGDLAGAPYNEQFF. Complete variable domain (other parts from reference TRBV2 and TRBJ2-1): EPEVTQTPSHQVTQMGQEVILRCVPISNHLYFYWYRQILGQKVEFLVSFYNNEISEKSEIFDDQFSVERPDGSNFTLKIRSTKLEDSAMYFCASSGDLAGAPYNEQFFGPGTRLTVL.

This clonotype has only a few counts. V gene TRBV4-1 combines with J gene TRBJ2-5, with D possibly being TRBD1 (5 bases). Per germline, CDR1 MGHRA and CDR2 YSYEKL. This CDR3 contains 14 residues. Trimming took 1 base from V and 4 from J, leaving 10 bases between them. CDR3 sequence reads: CASSQVGLVETQYF. In DNA form, the CDR3 reads TGCGCCAGCAGCCAAGTGGGGCTCGTAGAGACCCAGTACTTC.

This clonotype was found a few times. A read error may produce the germline difference seen at one junction end. The V and J genes are TRBV19 and TRBJ2-7; D possibly uses TRBD1 or TRBD2 (5 bases each). The length of the CDR3 is 15 residues. From germline, CDR1 is LNHDA and CDR2 SQIVND (reference sequence). In nucleotides, the CDR3 is TGTGCCAGTAGTATAGGTTCTGGGGGATCCTGCGAGCAGTACTTC. It translates to CASSIGSGGSCEQYF. The complete variable domain, with remaining parts taken from reference TRBV19 and TRBJ2-7, reads DGGITQSPKYLFRKEGQNVTLSCEQNLNHDAMYWYRQDPGQGLRLIYYSQIVNDFQKGDIAEGYSVSREKKESFPLTVTSAQKNPTAFYLCASSIGSGGSCEQYFGPGTRLTVT.

This clonotype came up a few times. The chain links TRBV4-2 to TRBJ2-3; possibly TRBD2 for D (5 bases). The V gene lost 3 bases and the J gene lost 1 base, with 20 bases spanning the gap. CDR1 and CDR2 (germline): LGHNA, YNFKEQ. The CDR3 is made up of 18 amino acids. As DNA, the CDR3 is TGTGCCAGCAGCCATCCCCGTACCGGACTTCGCGGCACAGATACGCAGTATTTT. It codes for CASSHPRTGLRGTDTQYF.